Listed here is a single TCR beta chain. The data derive from a study of blood T cell repertoires in COVID-19. TCRdb's copy holds only in-frame clones and misses some; the assay was immunoSEQ multiplex PCR. The sample records some 200,000 clones, 84% being singletons. This receptor was taken from a woman between 65 and 79 years old with COVID-19, enrolled during active disease. Sequencing was done on a sample of peripheral blood.

For the CDR3, the DNA is TGTGCCAGCAGTCGCCAGACAGGGTATGGCATGAACACTGAAGCTTTCTTT. It translates to CASSRQTGYGMNTEAFF. V and J are TRBV27 and TRBJ1-1, with 7 bases that match TRBD1. Germline CDR1 is MNHEY and CDR2 is SMNVEV (reference sequence). This CDR3 has 17 residues. V trimming: 5 bases; J trimming: 0 bases; junction bases outside the gene matches: 12.